The 15 T cell receptor beta chains presented below share a single source sample, sequenced in a study of cytomegalovirus exposure and HLA in healthy donors. Assay used: immunoSEQ multiplex PCR; TCRdb lists only in-frame clones, some missing. The table lists over 250,000 clones, approximately 86% of them singletons. Sequencing was done on a sample of PBMCs. The receptors come from a woman between 18 and 29 years old in good health and CMV-seronegative.

The chain has TRBV6-1 and TRBJ2-7; D is perhaps TRBD2 (6 bases). CDR1 MNHNS and CDR2 SASEGT come from the germline V gene. The CDR3 is made up of 13 amino acids. The V end was cut by 6 bases, the J end by 2 bases, with 11 bases between. The CDR3 sequence is CASRGEVTYEQYF. CDR3 DNA sequence: TGTGCCAGCAGAGGGGAGGTTACCTACGAGCAGTACTTC.

This clone turned up a few times. The chain links TRBV4-3 to TRBJ1-6; D perhaps matches TRBD1 (6 bases). The CDR3 extends over 17 amino acids. The V end lost 0 bases, the J end lost 9 bases, and 18 bases lay between the germline ends. Germline V CDR1 and CDR2: LGHNA, YSLEER. This CDR3 is CASSQDSAAGVTSPLHF. The CDR3 DNA reads as TGCGCCAGCAGCCAAGATTCCGCCGCAGGGGTAACTTCACCCCTCCACTTT.

CDR3 DNA: TGTGCCAGCAGCGTAGACAGGGGTAGCAATCAGCCCCAGCATTTT. Translating it yields CASSVDRGSNQPQHF. The chain recombines TRBV9 with TRBJ1-5; 7 nucleotides match TRBD1. The CDR3 contains 15 residues. The V gene's germline CDR1 is SGDLS and CDR2 YYNGEE. Germline trimming cut 0 bases from V and 0 bases from J; bases unmatched to any gene: 0.

The table lists this clone with a count of one. V usage is TRBV7-8 and J usage is TRBJ2-1; 7 nucleotides agree with TRBD1. The trim removed 10 bases at V and 3 bases at J, leaving 6 bases unmatched. The CDR3 is 13 residues long. CDR1 is SGHVS and CDR2 is FQNEAQ in the germline V gene. The CDR3 sequence: CATRAGGYNEQFF. CDR3 in DNA: TGTGCCACCAGGGCAGGGGGCTACAATGAGCAGTTCTTC.

This chain uses TRBV19 with TRBJ1-3, with TRBD1 matching over 9 bases. The CDR3 length is 17 residues. V lost 0 bases to trimming and J lost 4 bases; unmatched junction nucleotides: 7. Germline loops: CDR1 LNHDA, CDR2 SQIVND (reference sequence). CDR3 residues: CASSIDRGQGYGNTIYF. Here the CDR3 DNA reads TGTGCCAGTAGTATAGATCGGGGACAGGGCTACGGAAACACCATATATTTT.

The V call is TRBV6-1, the J call TRBJ1-3; TRBD1 is a possible D gene (6 bases). The CDR3 has 14 residues. V was cut by 8 bases and J by 2 bases, with 13 bases left in between. Germline assignment: CDR1 MNHNS and CDR2 SASEGT. CDR3 nucleotide sequence: TGTGCCAGCCTCCTCGAGGGGGCTGGAAACACCATATATTTT. It encodes CASLLEGAGNTIYF.

The J gene is TRBJ2-3, the V gene TRBV28; 10 nucleotides line up with TRBD1. This CDR3 is 18 amino acids long. Germline lookup yields CDR1 MDHEN and CDR2 SYDVKM. The V gene end was trimmed by 5 bases and the J gene end by 6 bases; junction bases not matched to a gene: 17. Written as DNA, the CDR3 is TGTGCCAGCAGTCCATATCAGGAAGGGACAGGGGCAGGCGATACGCAGTATTTT. It specifies CASSPYQEGTGAGDTQYF. Full variable domain (outside the CDR3, taken from reference TRBV28 and TRBJ2-3): DVKVTQSSRYLVKRTGEKVFLECVQDMDHENMFWYRQDPGLGLRLIYFSYDVKMKEKGDIPEGYSVSREKKERFSLILESASTNQTSMYLCASSPYQEGTGAGDTQYFGPGTRLTVL.

The V call is TRBV5-6, the J call TRBJ2-4; no firm D call. V lost 0 bases and J lost 0, with 4 bases in between. The CDR3 consists of 14 residues. The germline V gene has CDR1 SGHDT and CDR2 YYEEEE. CDR3: CASSLGLAKNIQYF. The CDR3 nucleotides are TGTGCCAGCAGCTTGGGACTAGCCAAAAACATTCAGTACTTC. Complete variable domain (other parts from reference TRBV5-6 and TRBJ2-4): DAGVTQSPTHLIKTRGQQVTLRCSPKSGHDTVSWYQQALGQGPQFIFQYYEEEERQRGNFPDRFSGHQFPNYSSELNVNALLLGDSALYLCASSLGLAKNIQYFGAGTRLSVL.

The chain couples TRBV11-3 to TRBJ2-7, with a weak D call TRBD2 (5 bases). The V and J ends lost 4 bases and 9 bases respectively, with 10 bases between them. Germline CDR1 reads SGHNT; CDR2 reads YENEEA. CDR3 length: 11 residues. CDR3 nucleotides: TGTGCCAGCAGCTCCAAGGAGGCGCAGTACTTC. It translates to CASSSKEAQYF.

Concerning this clone itself: The junction does not match germline at one end; this may be a read error. The DNA for the CDR3 is TGTGCCAGCAGTTTCAAGGACAGGGATAGGTTTGGGTTC. Translated: CASSFKDRDRFGF. J is TRBJ1-2 and V is TRBV6-1; 8 nucleotides match TRBD1. Germline V lookup: CDR1 MNHNS, CDR2 SASEGT. This CDR3 contains 13 residues.

This sequence joins TRBV7-2 and TRBJ1-1; D is possibly TRBD1 (6 bases). V was clipped by 4 bases and J by 1 base, with 13 bases between them. This CDR3 region has 15 residues. The germline CDR1 and CDR2 sequences are SGHTA and FQGNSA. CDR3 sequence reads: CASSSYRVRNTEAFF. CDR3 sequence (DNA): TGTGCCAGCAGCTCTTACAGGGTTAGGAACACTGAAGCTTTCTTT.

The J gene is TRBJ2-7, the V gene TRBV2; 7 nucleotides agree with TRBD2. CDR3 length: 13 amino acids. Unmatched junction bases numbered 12, after V lost 10 bases and J lost 6 bases. Germline V gives CDR1 SNHLY, CDR2 FYNNEI. This CDR3 reads CATYGGRAGEQYF. CDR3 coding DNA: TGTGCCACCTACGGGGGGAGGGCAGGCGAGCAGTACTTC.

This clone showed up just once. CDR3 coding DNA: TGTGCCAGCAGCTTTGTGACAGGGGGCGGAAAACTGTTTTTT. Its protein product is CASSFVTGGGKLFF. The rearrangement uses TRBV5-5 and TRBJ1-4; 10 nucleotides match TRBD1. The germline V gene encodes CDR1 SGHKS and CDR2 YYEKEE (reference sequence). Losses at the gene ends were 2 bases for V and 10 bases for J; bases not matched to a gene: 5. The CDR3 extends over 14 amino acids.

As DNA, the CDR3 is TGTGCCAGCAGCCAAGAGACATGGTATAATTCACCCCTCCACTTT. This sequence encodes CASSQETWYNSPLHF. The rearrangement links TRBV14 to TRBJ1-6; D remains unclear. The length of the CDR3 is 15 residues. Trimming cost V 0 bases and J 4 bases, with 7 bases left between them. CDR1 and CDR2 (germline): SGHDN, FVKESK. The entire variable domain, with the rest obtained from reference TRBV14 and TRBJ1-6, is as follows: EAGVTQFPSHSVIEKGQTVTLRCDPISGHDNLYWYRRVMGKEIKFLLHFVKESKQDESGMPNNRFLAERTGGTYSTLKVQPAELEDSGVYFCASSQETWYNSPLHFGNGTRLTVT.

The rearrangement links TRBV19 to TRBJ1-2; possible D gene TRBD1, 5 bases. V lost 3 bases and J lost 4, with 12 bases in between. Germline V gives CDR1 LNHDA, CDR2 SQIVND (reference sequence). This CDR3 region has 14 residues. CDR3: CASSMRQGTYGYTF. The CDR3 DNA follows: TGTGCCAGTAGTATGCGTCAGGGTACCTATGGCTACACCTTC.